What follows is one TCR delta chain and its context. This clone is identified as large (0.1 to 1%). Its antigen specificity is not known. Base qualities are not provided; no much larger clone lies one nucleotide away. This record belongs to a study of delta chains in infants with herpesvirus infections (dated by TCRdb to 2022 to 2023). Context from the whole study: The study prospectively followed a Ugandan infant birth cohort from birth to characterize gammadelta T cell responses to primary cytomegalovirus (CMV) infection. The study searched for a public fetal Vdelta1/Vgamma8 gammadelta TCR clonotype in infants who acquired CMV infection after birth. Infant blood samples were grouped into approximate age categories of 1.5, 4, 8 and 12 months. Previously published Belgian fetal and cord blood gammadelta TCR data were included only for comparison and were not generated in this cohort. Using PBMC, gammadelta TCRs were sequenced for approximately 17 CMV-infected infants, one of whom was congenitally infected, and for 7 or 8 CMV-uninfected infants who had enough sample available.

The CDR3 has 18 amino acids, counting the end cysteine and phenylalanine. CDR3 DNA only is kept here, 54 bases in frame from base 1. Relative to germline, V is 5 bases shorter and J is 1 base shorter, with 20 bases between their ends. CDR1 TSWWSYY and CDR2 QGS are derived from the germline V gene. Pregnant women getting prenatal care were recruited in Kampala, Uganda, and their infants were enrolled; maternal HIV status had to be documented. Weekly visits were made to families, and infant clinical information, oral swabs and peripheral blood were collected beginning at 6 weeks of age and every 4 months thereafter. After blood was collected in heparin tubes, PBMC were isolated using Ficoll-Paque density gradient centrifugation and then cryopreserved. The library was prepared using RT-PCR. PBMC RNA was reverse transcribed with SuperScript II using gamma-chain- and delta-chain-specific primers to generate TCR cDNA. After purification with AMPure XP beads, the cDNA was amplified and indexed with Illumina adapters using the Nextera XT Index Kit. Sequencing of gammadelta TCR libraries was carried out on an Illumina MiSeq using a V2 300-cycle kit. As for how the authors treated the data: Using MiXCR v2.1.12, CDR3 sequences were assembled, and reads were mapped onto D, J and V genes obtained from GenBank. VDJtools v1.2.1 was used to carry out repertoire analyses of the CDR3 clonotypes. TCRdb reprocessed the public data with the CATT caller; entries with the same nucleotide sequence were combined afterwards. TCRdb's processing, not the study's, gives the V and J calls here. Across this sample there are hundreds of delta-chain clones, with around 20% seen only once. Of the sample, approximately 18% is held by the ten largest clones.

What the research found in general, with its limitations: Of about 18 CMV-infected infants, 4 carried the public Vdelta1 clonotype: three infants infected postnatally before 120 days of age and the congenitally infected infant. Presence of the public clonotype at levels below the detection limit might still occur in CMV-uninfected infants. The public clonotype was detected only at the first time point after infection and was not found in uninfected infants or in infants infected after 120 days. The frequency of the public clonotype among Vdelta1 cells appeared to be inversely correlated with age at infection and fell quickly, apparently not lasting beyond 2 to 3 months. The authors acknowledged a small sample size and a lack of race- or environment-matched controls, because almost all Ugandans acquire CMV before adulthood.

Sequencing was performed on peripheral blood, taken at time point 2 of longitudinal follow-up. The source of this sequence is a human donor who was a Ugandan infant, either HIV-exposed or HIV-unexposed (not recorded which). The rearranged chain carries TRDV1 and TRDJ2; no D gene can be assigned with confidence. The bases read TGTGCTCTTGGGAACTATCGCGGGCCAATTCTTTTGACAGCACAACTCTTCTTT. This translates into CALGNYRGPILLTAQLFF.